This T cell receptor beta chain was identified during a study of T cells in Graves' hyperthyroidism and ophthalmopathy. Study-wide points: Before onset, ophthalmopathy was predicted by the model a median approximately 6.7 months earlier.

Researchers took RNA transcripts and amplified the TCR beta CDR3 regions from them. The HTBI primer set served for first-round RT-PCR of the TCR CDR3. TCRdb fed the multiplex PCR reads into MiXCR, producing one record per CDR3 protein. The sample includes 480,000 or so distinct CDR3 sequences, around an eighth of them seen just once. Each patient was aged 18 to 65 and had newly diagnosed hyperthyroidism of under 2 months' duration. Every diagnosis used clinical symptoms, serum thyroxine and TRAb, thyroid ultrasound and orbital computed tomography. This clonotype has a count of ten or more. Its antigen is as yet unknown. This CDR3 has 18 residues. Germline CDR1 is SEHNR and CDR2 is FQNEAQ (reference sequence). Trimming removed 3 bases from V and 0 bases from J; junction bases left unmatched: 10.

This TCR came from a young woman with Graves' hyperthyroidism. The sample consisted of blood. This chain uses TRBV7-9 with TRBJ2-7; 11 nucleotides match TRBD2. The chain's CDR3 is CASSLPLGLAASSYEQYF. In nucleotides, the CDR3 is TGTGCCAGCAGCTTGCCCCTGGGACTAGCGGCCAGCTCCTACGAGCAGTACTTC.